Listed here are 4 T cell receptor beta chains from one sample, sequenced in a study of tumor and adjacent non-tumor tissue in lung cancer. No cell sorting was done before RNA was extracted from the tissue. Distant lung tissue was collected more than 3 cm away from the tumor edge. TCRbeta libraries were built with three rounds of nested PCR, modified from ARM-PCR. TCRdb processed the multiplex PCR reads anew with MiXCR; each CDR3 protein has one entry. The table has some 99,000 distinct CDR3 sequences, around 57% seen once; the top ten hold 15% to 20%. The specimen sequenced was distant non-tumor lung tissue. Source of these receptors: a man between 60 and 75 years old with non-small cell lung cancer.

This clonotype was found many times. The chain employs TRBV5-6 and TRBJ2-2; 11 nucleotides line up with TRBD1. J was trimmed by 2 bases and V by 4 bases; bases with no gene match: 4. Germline loops: CDR1 SGHDT, CDR2 YYEEEE. The CDR3 totals 16 residues. The CDR3 coding sequence is TGTGCCAGCAGCGCAGGGACAGGGGGTAACACCGGGGAGCTGTTTTTT. As protein: CASSAGTGGNTGELFF.

Worth noting for this clonotype: One end of the junction varies from germline; a read error may be responsible. CDR3 bases: TGCGCCAGCAGCCAATTCCTTCGACTGTCCTCTGGAAACACCACATATTTT. This codes for CASSQFLRLSSGNTTYF. V gene TRBV4-3 combines with J gene TRBJ1-3; D remains unclear. The germline V gene has CDR1 LGHNA and CDR2 YSLEER. The CDR3 contains 17 residues.

As regards this clonotype: At one of its ends the junction is not consistent with the germline gene, which may arise from a read error. The CDR3 coding sequence is TGTGCCATCGGTGTTGGACAGAGCACAGATACGCAGTACTTT. Translation gives CAIGVGQSTDTQYF. The V and J genes are TRBV10-3 and TRBJ2-3; possible D gene TRBD1, 6 bases. Looked up from germline, CDR1 is ENHRY and CDR2 is SYGVKD. This CDR3 has 14 residues.

As to this clonotype: A much larger clone differs from this one at a single base, so this may be a read error. The chain joins TRBV28 to TRBJ2-3; D gene ambiguous. The CDR3 is made up of 14 amino acids. Per the germline V gene, CDR1 is MDHEN and CDR2 is SYDVKM. CDR3 sequence reads: CDSTSRLGRDTQYF. The CDR3 DNA reads as TGTGACAGCACTTCCCGGCTGGGTCGCGATACGCAGTATTTT. Using reference TRBV28 and TRBJ2-3 for the parts outside the CDR3, the full variable domain is DVKVTQSSRYLVKRTGEKVFLECVQDMDHENMFWYRQDPGLGLRLIYFSYDVKMKEKGDIPEGYSVSREKKERFSLILESASTNQTSMYLCDSTSRLGRDTQYFGPGTRLTVL.